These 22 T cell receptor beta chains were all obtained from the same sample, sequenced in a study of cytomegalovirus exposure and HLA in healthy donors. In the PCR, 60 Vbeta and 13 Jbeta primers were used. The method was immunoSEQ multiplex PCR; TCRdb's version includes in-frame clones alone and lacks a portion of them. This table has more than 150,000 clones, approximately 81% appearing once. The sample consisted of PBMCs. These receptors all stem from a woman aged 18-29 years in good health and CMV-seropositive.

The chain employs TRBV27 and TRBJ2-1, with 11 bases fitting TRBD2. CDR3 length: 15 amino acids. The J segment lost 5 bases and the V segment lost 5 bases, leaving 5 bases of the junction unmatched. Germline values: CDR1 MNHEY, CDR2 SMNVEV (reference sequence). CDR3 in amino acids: CASSRGTSGNNEQFF. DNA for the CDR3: TGTGCCAGCAGTCGGGGGACTAGCGGCAACAATGAGCAGTTCTTC.

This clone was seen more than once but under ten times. CDR3 sequence: CASSILTSAVDEQYF. The CDR3, as DNA: TGTGCCAGCAGTATTCTGACTAGCGCGGTAGACGAGCAGTACTTC. V is TRBV6-1 and J is TRBJ2-7; 8 bases agree with TRBD2. Per the germline V gene, CDR1 is MNHNS and CDR2 is SASEGT. Trimming took 5 bases from V and 5 from J; bases not matched to a gene: 11. CDR3 length equals 15 residues.

The CDR3 DNA follows: TGTGCCAGCAGTGATTCACATAACTCCTACGAGCAGTACTTC. Translating gives CASSDSHNSYEQYF. V usage is TRBV2 and J usage is TRBJ2-7; D gene uncertain. The germline V gene has CDR1 SNHLY and CDR2 FYNNEI. V was trimmed by 3 bases and J by 0 bases, leaving 9 bases between them. The CDR3 spans 14 residues.

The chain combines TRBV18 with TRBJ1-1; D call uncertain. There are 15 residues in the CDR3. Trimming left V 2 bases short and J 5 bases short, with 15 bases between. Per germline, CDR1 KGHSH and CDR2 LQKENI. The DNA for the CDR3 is TGTGCCAGCTCACCAATTGCGGGTGAGGTTACTGAAGCTTTCTTT. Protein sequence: CASSPIAGEVTEAFF. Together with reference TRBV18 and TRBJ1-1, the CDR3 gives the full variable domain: NAGVMQNPRHLVRRRGQEARLRCSPMKGHSHVYWYRQLPEEGLKFMVYLQKENIIDESGMPKERFSAEFPKEGPSILRIQQVVRGDSAAYFCASSPIAGEVTEAFFGQGTRLTVV.

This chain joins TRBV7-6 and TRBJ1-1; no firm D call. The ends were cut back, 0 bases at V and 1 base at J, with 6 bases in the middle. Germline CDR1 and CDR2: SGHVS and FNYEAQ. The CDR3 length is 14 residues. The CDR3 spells CASSLAISNTEAFF. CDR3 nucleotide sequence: TGTGCCAGCAGCTTAGCCATTTCGAACACTGAAGCTTTCTTT. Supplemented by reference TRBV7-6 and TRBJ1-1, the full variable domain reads GAGVSQSPRYKVTKRGQDVALRCDPISGHVSLYWYRQALGQGPEFLTYFNYEAQQDKSGLPNDRFSAERPEGSISTLTIQRTEQRDSAMYRCASSLAISNTEAFFGQGTRLTVV.

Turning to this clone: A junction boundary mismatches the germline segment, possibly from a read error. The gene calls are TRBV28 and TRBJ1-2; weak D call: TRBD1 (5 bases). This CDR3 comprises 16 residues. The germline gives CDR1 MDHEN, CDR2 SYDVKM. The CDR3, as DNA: TGTGCCAGCAGCTTATTCGCGGGACCGGAATTATATGGCTACACCTTC. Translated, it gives CASSLFAGPELYGYTF.

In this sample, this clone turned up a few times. CDR3 in amino acids: CASSLAGVADTQYF. The CDR3 bases are TGTGCCAGCAGCTTGGCCGGGGTGGCAGATACGCAGTATTTT. The chain employs TRBV5-4 and TRBJ2-3, with D possibly TRBD2 on 5 matching bases. Germline CDR1 SGHNT, CDR2 YYREEE (reference sequence). This CDR3 comprises 14 residues. Trimming removed 0 bases from V and 4 bases from J, with 9 bases in between.

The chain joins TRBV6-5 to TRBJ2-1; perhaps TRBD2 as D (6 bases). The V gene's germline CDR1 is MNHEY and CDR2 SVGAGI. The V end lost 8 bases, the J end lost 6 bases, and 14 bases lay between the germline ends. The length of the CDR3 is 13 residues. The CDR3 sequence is CASRRRGRNEQFF. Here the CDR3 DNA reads TGTGCCAGCCGGCGGAGGGGCCGCAATGAGCAGTTCTTC.

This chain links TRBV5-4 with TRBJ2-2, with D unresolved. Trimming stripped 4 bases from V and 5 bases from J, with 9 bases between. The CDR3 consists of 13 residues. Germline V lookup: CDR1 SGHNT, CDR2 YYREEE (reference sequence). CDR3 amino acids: CASSVPDTGELFF. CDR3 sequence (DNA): TGTGCCAGCAGCGTCCCAGATACCGGGGAGCTGTTTTTT.

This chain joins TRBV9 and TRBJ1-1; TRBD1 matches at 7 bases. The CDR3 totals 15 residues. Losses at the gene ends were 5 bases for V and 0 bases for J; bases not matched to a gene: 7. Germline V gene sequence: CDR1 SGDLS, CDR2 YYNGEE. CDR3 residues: CASSPKGQMNTEAFF. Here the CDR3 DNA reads TGTGCCAGCAGTCCCAAGGGACAGATGAACACTGAAGCTTTCTTT.

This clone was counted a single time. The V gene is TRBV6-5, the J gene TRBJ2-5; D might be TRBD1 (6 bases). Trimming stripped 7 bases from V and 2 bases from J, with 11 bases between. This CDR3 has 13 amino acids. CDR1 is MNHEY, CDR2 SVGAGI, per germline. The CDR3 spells CASTQGPQETQYF. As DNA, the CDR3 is TGTGCCAGCACTCAGGGGCCTCAAGAGACCCAGTACTTC.

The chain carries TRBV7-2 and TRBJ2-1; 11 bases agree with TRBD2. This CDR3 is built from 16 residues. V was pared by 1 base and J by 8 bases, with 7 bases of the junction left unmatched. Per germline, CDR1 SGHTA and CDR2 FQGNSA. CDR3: CASSLVLAGGKHEQFF. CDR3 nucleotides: TGTGCCAGCAGCTTAGTCCTAGCGGGGGGAAAACATGAGCAGTTCTTC.

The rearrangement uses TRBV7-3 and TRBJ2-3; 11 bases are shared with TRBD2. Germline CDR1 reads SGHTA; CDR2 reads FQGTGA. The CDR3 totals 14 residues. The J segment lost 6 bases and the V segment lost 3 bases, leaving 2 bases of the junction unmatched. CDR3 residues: CASSFGTSGDTQYF. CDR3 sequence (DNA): TGTGCCAGCAGCTTCGGGACTAGCGGCGATACGCAGTATTTT. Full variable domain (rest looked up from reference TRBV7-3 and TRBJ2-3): GAGVSQTPSNKVTEKGKYVELRCDPISGHTALYWYRQSLGQGPEFLIYFQGTGAADDSGLPNDRFFAVRPEGSVSTLKIQRTERGDSAVYLCASSFGTSGDTQYFGPGTRLTVL.

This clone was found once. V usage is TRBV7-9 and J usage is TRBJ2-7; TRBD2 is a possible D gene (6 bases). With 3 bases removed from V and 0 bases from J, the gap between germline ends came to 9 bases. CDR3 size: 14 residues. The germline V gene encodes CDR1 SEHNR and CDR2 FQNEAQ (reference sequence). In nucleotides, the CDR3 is TGTGCCAGCAGCTTTAGGGACTCCTCCTACGAGCAGTACTTC. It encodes CASSFRDSSYEQYF.

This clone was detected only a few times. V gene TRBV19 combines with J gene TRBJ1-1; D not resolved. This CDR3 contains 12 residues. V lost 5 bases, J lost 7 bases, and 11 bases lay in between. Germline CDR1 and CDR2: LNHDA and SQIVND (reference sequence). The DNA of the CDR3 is TGTGCCAGTAGTCGTCCCGGGATTGAAGCTTTCTTT. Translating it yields CASSRPGIEAFF. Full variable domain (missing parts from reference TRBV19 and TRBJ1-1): DGGITQSPKYLFRKEGQNVTLSCEQNLNHDAMYWYRQDPGQGLRLIYYSQIVNDFQKGDIAEGYSVSREKKESFPLTVTSAQKNPTAFYLCASSRPGIEAFFGQGTRLTVV.

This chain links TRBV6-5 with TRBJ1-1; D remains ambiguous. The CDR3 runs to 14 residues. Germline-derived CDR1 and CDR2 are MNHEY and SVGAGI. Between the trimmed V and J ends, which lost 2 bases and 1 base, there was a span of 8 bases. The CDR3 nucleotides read TGTGCCAGCAGTTACCTCGGAGGGAACACTGAAGCTTTCTTT. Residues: CASSYLGGNTEAFF.

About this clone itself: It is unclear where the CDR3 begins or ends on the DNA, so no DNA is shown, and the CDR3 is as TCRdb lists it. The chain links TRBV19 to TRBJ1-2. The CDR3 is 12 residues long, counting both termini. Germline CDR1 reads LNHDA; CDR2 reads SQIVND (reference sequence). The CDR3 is CASTSGGHGYTF.

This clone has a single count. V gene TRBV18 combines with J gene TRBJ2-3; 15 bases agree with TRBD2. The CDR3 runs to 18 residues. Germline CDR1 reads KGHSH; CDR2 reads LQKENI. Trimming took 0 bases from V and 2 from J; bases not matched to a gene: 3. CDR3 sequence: CASSPPGLAGGHTDTQYF. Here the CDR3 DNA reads TGTGCCAGCTCACCACCGGGACTAGCGGGGGGACACACAGATACGCAGTATTTT.

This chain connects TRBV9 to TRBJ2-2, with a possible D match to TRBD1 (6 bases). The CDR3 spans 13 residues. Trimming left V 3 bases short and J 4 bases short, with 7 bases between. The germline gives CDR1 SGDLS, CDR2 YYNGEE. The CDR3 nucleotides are TGTGCCAGCAGCGCAGGGGCCACCGGGGAGCTGTTTTTT. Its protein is CASSAGATGELFF.

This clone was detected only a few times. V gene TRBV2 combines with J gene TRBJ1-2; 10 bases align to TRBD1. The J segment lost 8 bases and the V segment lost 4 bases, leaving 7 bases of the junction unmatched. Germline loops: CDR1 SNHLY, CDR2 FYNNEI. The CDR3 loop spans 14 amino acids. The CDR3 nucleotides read TGTGCCAGCAGTGGTCTCGGGACAGGGGCCGGCTACACCTTC. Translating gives CASSGLGTGAGYTF.

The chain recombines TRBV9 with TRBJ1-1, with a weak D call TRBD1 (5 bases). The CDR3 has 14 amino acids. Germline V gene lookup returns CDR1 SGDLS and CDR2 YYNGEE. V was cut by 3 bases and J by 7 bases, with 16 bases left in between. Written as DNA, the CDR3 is TGTGCCAGCAGCGGCCAGGGCGTGGAGAATGAAGCTTTCTTT. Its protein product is CASSGQGVENEAFF.

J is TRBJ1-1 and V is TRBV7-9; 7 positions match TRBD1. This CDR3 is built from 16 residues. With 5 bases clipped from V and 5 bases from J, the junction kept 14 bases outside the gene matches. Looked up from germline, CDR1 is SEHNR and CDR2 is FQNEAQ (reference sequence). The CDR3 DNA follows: TGTGCCAGCAGCCTAAAGGGAACAGGGGAAGGGACTGAAGCTTTCTTT. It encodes CASSLKGTGEGTEAFF. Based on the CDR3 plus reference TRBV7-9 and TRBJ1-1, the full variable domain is DTGVSQNPRHKITKRGQNVTFRCDPISEHNRLYWYRQTLGQGPEFLTYFQNEAQLEKSRLLSDRFSAERPKGSFSTLEIQRTEQGDSAMYLCASSLKGTGEGTEAFFGQGTRLTVV.